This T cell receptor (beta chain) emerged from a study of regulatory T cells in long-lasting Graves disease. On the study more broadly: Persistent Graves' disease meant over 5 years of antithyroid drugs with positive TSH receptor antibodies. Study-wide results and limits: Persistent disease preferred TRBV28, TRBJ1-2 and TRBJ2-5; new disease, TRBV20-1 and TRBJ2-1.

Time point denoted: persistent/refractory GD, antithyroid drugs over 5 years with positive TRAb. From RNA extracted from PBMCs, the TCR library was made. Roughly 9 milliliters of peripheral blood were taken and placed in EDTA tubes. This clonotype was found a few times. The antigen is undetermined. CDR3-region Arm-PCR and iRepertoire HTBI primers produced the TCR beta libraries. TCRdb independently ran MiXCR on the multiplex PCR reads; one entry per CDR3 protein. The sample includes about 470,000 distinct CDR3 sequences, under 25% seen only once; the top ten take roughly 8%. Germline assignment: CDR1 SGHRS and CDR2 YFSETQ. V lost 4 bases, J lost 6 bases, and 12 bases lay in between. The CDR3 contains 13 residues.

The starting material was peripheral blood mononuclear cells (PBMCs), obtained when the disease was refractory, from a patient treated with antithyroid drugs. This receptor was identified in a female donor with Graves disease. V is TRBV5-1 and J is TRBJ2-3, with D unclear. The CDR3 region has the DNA TGCGCCAGCAGCCGTGGGTCGCGTGATACGCAGTATTTT. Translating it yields CASSRGSRDTQYF.